This T cell receptor (beta chain) stems from a study of CD8+ T cells in alopecia areata. About the research overall: Among treated patients, oral tofacitinib was administered at 5 to 10 mg twice daily.

Samples from alopecia areata patients were lesional scalp punch biopsies and peripheral blood. As regards this clone: Antigen specificity is unknown.

Findings and limits, study-wide: Although TCR sharing was seen in mice, sharing across patients was less clear, possibly for HLA-related reasons. It was lesional scalp, especially alopecia totalis/universalis, that showed higher clonality than normal scalp.

RNA, once extracted, was reverse transcribed into cDNA for use as the sequencing template. TCRdb's copy holds only in-frame clones and misses some; the assay was immunoSEQ multiplex PCR. Of 200,000 to 250,000 clones detected, less than 80% appear once; the ten largest clones hold around 1.2%. After removal of 5 bases from V and 4 bases from J, the junction contained 7 bases not matched to a gene. The germline gives CDR1 LNHNV, CDR2 YYDKDF (reference sequence). CDR3 length: 14 residues. The input for sequencing was CD4+ T cells sorted from blood, taken at week 0. This clonotype was obtained from a human donor with alopecia areata. The chain carries TRBV15 and TRBJ2-5; 7 bases match TRBD2. For the CDR3, the DNA is TGTGCCACCAGCCTCCCAACGGGGGGAGAGACCCAGTACTTC. The encoded protein is CATSLPTGGETQYF.